One sample yielded the 20 T cell receptor beta chains listed below, sequenced in a study of blood T cell repertoires in COVID-19. Method: immunoSEQ multiplex PCR; TCRdb's copy keeps in-frame clones and lacks some. The sample lists approximately 140,000 clones; just over 85% were seen once. Sequenced input: peripheral blood. These receptors came from a man aged 65 to 85 with acute or convalescent COVID-19.

The gene calls are TRBV27 and TRBJ2-7; 8 bases line up with TRBD2. The CDR3 spans 14 residues. From germline, CDR1 is MNHEY and CDR2 SMNVEV (reference sequence). The trim removed 3 bases at V and 6 bases at J, leaving 7 bases unmatched. The CDR3 reads CASSFRRGVGEQYF. The CDR3 DNA reads TGTGCCAGCAGTTTCCGGCGGGGGGTGGGCGAGCAGTACTTC.

Regarding this clone: An end of the junction differs from the germline gene, which may be a read error. The chain is built from TRBV6-6 and TRBJ1-2; no definite D call. This CDR3 spans 15 amino acids. CDR1 MNHNY and CDR2 SVGAGI come from the germline V gene (reference sequence). The DNA of the CDR3 is TGTGCCAGCAGTTACAAAGCAGCGGCCGACTACGGCTACACCTTC. Protein product: CASSYKAAADYGYTF.

CDR3 protein: CASSFWDSSYNEQFF. CDR3 nucleotide sequence: TGTGCCAGCAGCTTCTGGGACAGTTCCTACAATGAGCAGTTCTTC. V gene TRBV7-2 combines with J gene TRBJ2-1, with 7 nucleotides matching TRBD1. V was clipped by 3 bases and J by 1 base; unmatched bases: 3. In germline, CDR1 is SGHTA, CDR2 FQGNSA. The CDR3 runs 15 residues.

This rearrangement joins TRBV6-5 to TRBJ2-3, with 9 positions matching TRBD1. Per germline, CDR1 MNHEY and CDR2 SVGAGI. V shed 0 bases, J shed 0 bases, and the junction held 1 base outside the gene matches. This CDR3 has 16 amino acids. The CDR3 here is CASSYSGTGSTDTQYF. Here the CDR3 DNA reads TGTGCCAGCAGTTACTCGGGGACAGGGAGCACAGATACGCAGTATTTT.

This sequence joins TRBV7-9 and TRBJ2-2, with TRBD1 as a possible D gene (6 bases). The ends were cut back, 1 base at V and 0 bases at J, with 15 bases in the middle. This CDR3 contains 18 residues. The germline CDR1 and CDR2 sequences are SEHNR and FQNEAQ (reference sequence). CDR3 nucleotides: TGTGCCAGCAGCTTAGGAGCAGGACAGCCTTCGAACACCGGGGAGCTGTTTTTT. Its translation: CASSLGAGQPSNTGELFF.

The rearrangement joins TRBV19 to TRBJ1-4; TRBD1 might be the D (6 bases). V was clipped by 9 bases and J by 2 bases, with 10 bases between them. The germline V gene has CDR1 LNHDA and CDR2 SQIVND (reference sequence). This CDR3 is built from 13 residues. The CDR3 protein is CASRDTTNEKLFF. The CDR3 region has the DNA TGTGCCAGCAGGGACACCACTAATGAAAAACTGTTTTTT.

This sequence joins TRBV28 and TRBJ1-4; tentative D call: TRBD1 (6 bases). Germline CDR1 and CDR2: MDHEN and SYDVKM. Trimming left V 5 bases short and J 7 bases short, with 17 bases between. The CDR3 consists of 15 residues. The CDR3 loop is CASSPDEDSSEKLFF. The CDR3 DNA reads TGTGCCAGCAGTCCTGATGAGGACAGTAGTGAAAAACTGTTTTTT.

The gene calls are TRBV11-3 and TRBJ2-1, with 7 positions matching TRBD2. The germline V gene encodes CDR1 SGHNT and CDR2 YENEEA. This CDR3 comprises 16 residues. After removal of 5 bases from V and 0 bases from J, the junction contained 7 bases not matched to a gene. CDR3 residues: CASSLGRGSSYNEQFF. The CDR3 DNA reads as TGTGCCAGCAGCCTCGGGCGGGGGAGCTCCTACAATGAGCAGTTCTTC.

This sequence joins TRBV19 and TRBJ2-3, with 7 bases aligning to TRBD2. The CDR3 is 14 amino acids. V gave up 9 bases and J gave up 0 bases; unmatched junction bases: 6. Germline loops: CDR1 LNHDA, CDR2 SQIVND (reference sequence). CDR3 bases: TGTGCCAGCAGAGCGGGACCTAGCACAGATACGCAGTATTTT. It translates to CASRAGPSTDTQYF.

This chain links TRBV19 with TRBJ1-4; D might be TRBD1 (6 bases). V shed 3 bases and J shed 8 bases, with 13 bases lying between them. CDR1 and CDR2 from the germline V gene are LNHDA and SQIVND (reference sequence). The CDR3 extends over 14 amino acids. As DNA, the CDR3 is TGTGCCAGTAGTATTGGACAGTTGGGGGAAAAACTGTTTTTT. Amino acids: CASSIGQLGEKLFF.

This chain links TRBV20-1 with TRBJ2-1; D ambiguous. The CDR3 spans 11 residues. Trimming took off 0 bases at V and 11 bases at J, with 8 bases between the two ends. The germline gives CDR1 DFQATT, CDR2 SNEGSKA (reference sequence). The CDR3, as DNA: TGCAGTGCTAGAGACGGAGAAAAGCAGTTCTTC. Its translation: CSARDGEKQFF.

This chain links TRBV10-3 with TRBJ2-1, with 11 nucleotides matching TRBD2. Germline V lookup: CDR1 ENHRY, CDR2 SYGVKD. The CDR3 is 19 amino acids. V dropped 0 bases and J dropped 7; count of bases not matched to a gene: 14. CDR3 DNA: TGTGCCATCAGTGAGTCGGGATTTGCTAGCGGGAGGAGGTCGAATGAGCAGTTCTTC. Encoded protein: CAISESGFASGRRSNEQFF.

This clone was found once. The gene calls are TRBV7-9 and TRBJ2-7; the D gene is possibly TRBD1 (5 bases). Germline V gene lookup returns CDR1 SEHNR and CDR2 FQNEAQ (reference sequence). CDR3 size: 14 residues. Trimming stripped 1 base from V and 5 bases from J, with 12 bases between. CDR3 DNA: TGTGCCAGCAGCTTAGTTGCCAGGGCTGACGAGCAGTACTTC. It yields the protein CASSLVARADEQYF.

The chain couples TRBV6-5 to TRBJ1-2; possibly TRBD1 for D (5 bases). Germline lookup yields CDR1 MNHEY and CDR2 SVGAGI. The CDR3 is 16 residues long. V lost 0 bases and J 0 bases, leaving 11 bases between the germline ends. CDR3 region: CASSYSQAVANYGYTF. CDR3 sequence (DNA): TGTGCCAGCAGTTACTCACAGGCAGTAGCTAACTATGGCTACACCTTC.

This clone was detected only a few times. At one end the junction does not follow the germline gene, possibly because of a read error. The V and J genes are TRBV7-7 and TRBJ2-5, with 14 bases matching TRBD2. Germline V gives CDR1 SSHAT, CDR2 FNYEAQ (reference sequence). The CDR3 covers 16 residues. Here the CDR3 reads CASSQGLAGVQETQYF. The DNA for the CDR3 is TGTGCTAGCAGCCAGGGACTAGCGGGAGTTCAAGAGACCCAGTACTTC.

The chain couples TRBV9 to TRBJ2-7, with D possibly being TRBD2 (5 bases). CDR1 SGDLS and CDR2 YYNGEE come from the germline V gene. The V gene lost 4 bases and the J gene lost 3 bases, with 14 bases spanning the gap. The CDR3 has 14 residues. The CDR3 region is CASSPRSAYYEQYF. The DNA of the CDR3 is TGTGCCAGCAGCCCGCGTAGCGCATACTACGAGCAGTACTTC.

The CDR3 DNA reads as TGTGCCAGCAGCACCGACTATTTACAAGAGACCCAGTACTTC. It is translated as CASSTDYLQETQYF. The V and J genes are TRBV6-2 or TRBV6-3 and TRBJ2-5; tentative D call: TRBD2 (5 bases). Trimming pared 6 bases from V and 2 bases from J, leaving 13 bases between. The length of the CDR3 is 14 residues. Germline V CDR1 and CDR2: MNHEY, SVGEGT.

As to this clone: Distinct nucleotide sequences in the sample also encode this CDR3. This sequence joins TRBV29-1 and TRBJ2-7; TRBD1 matches at 10 bases. Trimming removed 3 bases from V and 2 bases from J; junction bases left unmatched: 1. Germline CDR1 reads SQVTM; CDR2 reads ANQGSEA. The CDR3 is 13 residues long. In nucleotides, the CDR3 is TGCAGCGTTGAGGGGACAGGGGCCTACGAGCAGTACTTC. Amino acid sequence: CSVEGTGAYEQYF.

The rearrangement joins TRBV5-1 to TRBJ1-3; D gene unclear. Germline CDR1 and CDR2: SGHRS and YFSETQ. This CDR3 has 15 amino acids. V dropped 1 base and J dropped 2 bases, with 10 bases sitting between them. The CDR3 DNA sequence: TGCGCCAGCAGCTTGTCGGGGAAGGCTGGAAACACCATATATTTT. This encodes CASSLSGKAGNTIYF.

Worth noting for this clone: Other nucleotide sequences in the sample specify the same CDR3. The CDR3 nucleotides read TGTGCCAGCTCACCGTCGGGGGGGGCTAATGAAAAACTGTTTTTT. Its protein is CASSPSGGANEKLFF. The chain combines TRBV18 with TRBJ1-4; tentatively, D is TRBD1 (5 bases). This CDR3 is 15 amino acids long. Germline CDR1 KGHSH, CDR2 LQKENI. V was pared by 3 bases and J by 3 bases, with 11 bases between.